These T cell receptor beta chains were read from a single sample in a study of blood T cell repertoires in COVID-19. Repertoires were generated with immunoSEQ multiplex PCR, while TCRdb's copy carries only in-frame clones and drops some. The table shows 350,000 to 500,000 clones, with roughly 90% occurring only once. The specimen sequenced was PBMCs or T cells enriched from blood (not recorded which). The receptors shown here come from a woman in her late teens or twenties who had been exposed to COVID-19. Each CDR3 is given with its conserved first and last residue. D genes are given only for firm matches. Not every row has a clone size; where given, it reads once, few, many or a size class.

DNA: TGTGCCAGCAGCCGAGACAGGGGAGGGACTCAGCCCCAGCATTTT
CDR3: CASSRDRGGTQPQHF
J: TRBJ1-5
V: TRBV6-2/TRBV6-3
D: TRBD1
size: NA

DNA: TGTGCCACCAGCAGAGACTTCTTGGAGCAGTACTTC
CDR3: CATSRDFLEQYF
J: TRBJ2-7
V: TRBV15
D: NA
size: once

DNA: TGTGCCAGTAGCCTCAAGCTCGGGGAGCTGTTTTTT
CDR3: CASSLKLGELFF
J: TRBJ2-2
V: TRBV19
D: NA
size: few

DNA: TGTGCCAGCAGGGACAGGGGCCACGAGCAGTACTTC
CDR3: CASRDRGHEQYF
J: TRBJ2-7
V: TRBV6-5
D: TRBD1
size: once

DNA: TGTGCCAGCAGCTTAAGAGGCAGCGACTACGAGCAGTACTTC
CDR3: CASSLRGSDYEQYF
J: TRBJ2-7
V: TRBV7-9
D: NA
size: NA

DNA: TGTGCCAGCAGTACCCCCGGGACAGGGATGAGGGGCTACACCTTC
CDR3: CASSTPGTGMRGYTF
J: TRBJ1-2
V: TRBV28
D: TRBD1
size: NA

DNA: TGTGCCAGTTCCGGACAGTCCCGAGGGTATAATTCACCCCTCCACTTT
CDR3: CASSGQSRGYNSPLHF
J: TRBJ1-6
V: TRBV19
D: NA
size: NA

DNA: TGTGCCAGTAACGAAGCAGATGGACAGAACACTGAAGCTTTCTTT
CDR3: CASNEADGQNTEAFF
J: TRBJ1-1
V: TRBV4-2
D: NA
size: NA

DNA: TGTGCCAGCAGCGTAGGAGGGGCTAGCGGCCTTTACGAGCAGTACTTC
CDR3: CASSVGGASGLYEQYF
J: TRBJ2-7
V: TRBV9
D: TRBD2
size: NA

DNA: TGTGCCAGCAGCTTACTGGGACAGAGTTCGGAAGAGACCCAGTACTTC
CDR3: CASSLLGQSSEETQYF
J: TRBJ2-5
V: TRBV7-2
D: TRBD1
size: once

DNA: TGTGCCAGCAGTTTAACAGCTAACTATGGCTACACCTTC
CDR3: CASSLTANYGYTF
J: TRBJ1-2
V: TRBV27
D: NA
size: NA

DNA: TGTGCCAGCTCACCACTGTCCGGGACAGGGCCTGGGGCCCAGTACTTC
CDR3: CASSPLSGTGPGAQYF
J: TRBJ2-5
V: TRBV18
D: TRBD1
size: NA

DNA: TGTGCCAGCAGCTCGGGACAGGGGAATTCACCCCTCCACTTT
CDR3: CASSSGQGNSPLHF
J: TRBJ1-6
V: TRBV7-6
D: TRBD1
size: NA

DNA: TGTGCCAGCAGCCCAAGGGGGGGTAGCTCCTACAATGAGCAGTTCTTC
CDR3: CASSPRGGSSYNEQFF
J: TRBJ2-1
V: TRBV7-9
D: NA
size: NA

DNA: TGTGCCATCAGTGGACTAGCGGGGGGAATTGAGCAGTTCTTC
CDR3: CAISGLAGGIEQFF
J: TRBJ2-1
V: TRBV10-3
D: TRBD2
size: once

DNA: TGTGCCAGCAGCCGTGACAGGGGGGCGGATACGCAGTATTTT
CDR3: CASSRDRGADTQYF
J: TRBJ2-3
V: TRBV7-2
D: TRBD1
size: NA

DNA: TGTGCCAGCAGCTTGGGGGCAGGGGTGGAAAAACTGTTTTTT
CDR3: CASSLGAGVEKLFF
J: TRBJ1-4
V: TRBV5-6
D: NA
size: NA

DNA: TGTGCCGGAGAGGGTACATCCTACGAGCAGTACTTC
CDR3: CAGEGTSYEQYF
J: TRBJ2-7
V: TRBV6-5
D: NA
size: few

DNA: TGTGCCACCAGAGGACTAGCGGCCTACAATGAGCAGTTCTTC
CDR3: CATRGLAAYNEQFF
J: TRBJ2-1
V: TRBV15
D: TRBD2
size: NA

DNA: TGTGCCAGCAGTTTTACAGGGGCCCCCGGGCAGTACTTC
CDR3: CASSFTGAPGQYF
J: TRBJ2-7
V: TRBV28
D: TRBD1
size: once

DNA: TGTGCCAGTAGTATGGGGACATTGGAAGGAAACACCATATATTTT
CDR3: CASSMGTLEGNTIYF
J: TRBJ1-3
V: TRBV19
D: NA
size: NA

DNA: TGTGCCAGCACTAAACCGGGACTAGCGGTCTACAATGAGCAGTTCTTC
CDR3: CASTKPGLAVYNEQFF
J: TRBJ2-1
V: TRBV7-2
D: TRBD2
size: NA

DNA: TGCAGCGTCCAAAGTCTGGCGGGAGGCTCCTACAATGAGCAGTTCTTC
CDR3: CSVQSLAGGSYNEQFF
J: TRBJ2-1
V: TRBV29-1
D: TRBD2
size: NA

DNA: TGTGCCAGCAGGCCTAGCGGACTAACCGGGGAGCTGTTTTTT
CDR3: CASRPSGLTGELFF
J: TRBJ2-2
V: TRBV14
D: TRBD2
size: NA

DNA: TGTGCCAGCAGTTTGACGGCGGCCTATGGCTACACCTTC
CDR3: CASSLTAAYGYTF
J: TRBJ1-2
V: TRBV28
D: NA
size: NA

DNA: TGTGCCAGCAGCCAGGGGGGACAGGGTAATCAGCCCCAGCATTTT
CDR3: CASSQGGQGNQPQHF
J: TRBJ1-5
V: TRBV4-2
D: TRBD1
size: NA

DNA: TGCGCCAGCAGCCAAGTGTTCCGGGATCGGTCATCCTACGAGCAGTACTTC
CDR3: CASSQVFRDRSSYEQYF
J: TRBJ2-7
V: TRBV4-3
D: NA
size: NA

DNA: TGTGCCAGCAGCTTTGGGACAGACTATGGCTACACCTTC
CDR3: CASSFGTDYGYTF
J: TRBJ1-2
V: TRBV5-6
D: TRBD1
size: NA

DNA: TGTGCCACTGGACTAGCGGGAGGGCCGGGCCCCTACGAGCAGTACTTC
CDR3: CATGLAGGPGPYEQYF
J: TRBJ2-7
V: TRBV10-3
D: TRBD2
size: NA

DNA: TGTGCCAGCAGTTTAATCCAGGGAATCTATGGCTACACCTTC
CDR3: CASSLIQGIYGYTF
J: TRBJ1-2
V: TRBV28
D: NA
size: NA

DNA: TGCGCCAGCAGCTTGGGTTCAGGAGGGAACTATGGCTACACCTTC
CDR3: CASSLGSGGNYGYTF
J: TRBJ1-2
V: TRBV5-1
D: NA
size: NA

DNA: TGTGCCAGCAGCCTGTACAGGGCTATGAACACTGAAGCTTTCTTT
CDR3: CASSLYRAMNTEAFF
J: TRBJ1-1
V: TRBV4-2
D: NA
size: NA

DNA: TGCGCCAGCAGCCAAGCCGGGACAGGGCGGCACGAGCAGTACTTC
CDR3: CASSQAGTGRHEQYF
J: TRBJ2-7
V: TRBV4-3
D: TRBD1
size: NA

DNA: TGTGCCAGCAGAACGGGGTTCTCCTATAATTCACCCCTCCACTTT
CDR3: CASRTGFSYNSPLHF
J: TRBJ1-6
V: TRBV6-5
D: NA
size: NA

DNA: TGTGCCAGCAGTTGGACAGGGAACTCACCCCTCCACTTT
CDR3: CASSWTGNSPLHF
J: TRBJ1-6
V: TRBV6-5
D: TRBD1
size: NA

DNA: TGTGCCAGCAGTAACGGGGGACAGGTCTACCACGAGCAGTACTTC
CDR3: CASSNGGQVYHEQYF
J: TRBJ2-7
V: TRBV28
D: TRBD1
size: NA

DNA: TGTGCCAGCTCACCACAGGGGGGGGCGGAGCCCCAGCATTTT
CDR3: CASSPQGGAEPQHF
J: TRBJ1-5
V: TRBV18
D: NA
size: few

DNA: TGTGCCAGCAGCTTGGGACAATCTCAAGGAGAGACCCAGTACTTC
CDR3: CASSLGQSQGETQYF
J: TRBJ2-5
V: TRBV7-3
D: NA
size: NA

DNA: TGTGCCACCAGTGACCCGTACTATGGCTACACCTTC
CDR3: CATSDPYYGYTF
J: TRBJ1-2
V: TRBV24-1
D: NA
size: NA

DNA: TGTGCCAGCACCTCGGGGGGGCCAGGCACAGATACGCAGTATTTT
CDR3: CASTSGGPGTDTQYF
J: TRBJ2-3
V: TRBV4-2
D: TRBD2
size: NA

DNA: TGTGCCAGCAGTTTGTACTCTCGACTAGGTACGGGGGAGCAGTACTTC
CDR3: CASSLYSRLGTGEQYF
J: TRBJ2-7
V: TRBV28
D: NA
size: NA

DNA: TGTGCCAGCAGCCCCGGGACAGGGGTTGATCAGCCCCAGCATTTT
CDR3: CASSPGTGVDQPQHF
J: TRBJ1-5
V: TRBV6-4
D: TRBD1
size: once

DNA: TGTGCCAGCTCACCACGGGGCGCAGGGGCAACTAATGAAAAACTGTTTTTT
CDR3: CASSPRGAGATNEKLFF
J: TRBJ1-4
V: TRBV18
D: NA
size: NA

DNA: TGTGCCAGCGGACAGAGGACAGGTGACAATGAGCAGTTCTTC
CDR3: CASGQRTGDNEQFF
J: TRBJ2-1
V: TRBV9
D: TRBD1
size: NA

DNA: TGTGCCAGCAGCCCCGTACAGGGTCGCACCGGGGAGCTGTTTTTT
CDR3: CASSPVQGRTGELFF
J: TRBJ2-2
V: TRBV7-2
D: NA
size: NA

DNA: TGCGCCAGCAGCGGGCTCGTGGGTGGCAATGAGCAGTTCTTC
CDR3: CASSGLVGGNEQFF
J: TRBJ2-1
V: TRBV5-1
D: NA
size: once

DNA: TGCGCCAGCAGCTTGGGGCTAGCGGAGACCCAGTACTTC
CDR3: CASSLGLAETQYF
J: TRBJ2-5
V: TRBV5-1
D: NA
size: NA

DNA: TGCGCCAGCAGTCGTACGGACAGGGACTTTACTAATGAAAAACTGTTTTTT
CDR3: CASSRTDRDFTNEKLFF
J: TRBJ1-4
V: TRBV4-1
D: TRBD1
size: NA